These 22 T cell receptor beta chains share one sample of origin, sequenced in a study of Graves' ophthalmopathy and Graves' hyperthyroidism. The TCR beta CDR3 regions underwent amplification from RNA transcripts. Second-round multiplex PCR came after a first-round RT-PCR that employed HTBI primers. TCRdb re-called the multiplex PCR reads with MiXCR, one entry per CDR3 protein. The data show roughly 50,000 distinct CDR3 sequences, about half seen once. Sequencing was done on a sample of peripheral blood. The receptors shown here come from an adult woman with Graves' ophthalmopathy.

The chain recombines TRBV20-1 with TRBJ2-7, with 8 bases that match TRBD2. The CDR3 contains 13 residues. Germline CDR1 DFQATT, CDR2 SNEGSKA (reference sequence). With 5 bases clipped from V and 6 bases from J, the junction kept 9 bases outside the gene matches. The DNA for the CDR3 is TGCAGTGCTGACGAGCGGGAGTGGGGCGAGCAGTACTTC. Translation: CSADEREWGEQYF.

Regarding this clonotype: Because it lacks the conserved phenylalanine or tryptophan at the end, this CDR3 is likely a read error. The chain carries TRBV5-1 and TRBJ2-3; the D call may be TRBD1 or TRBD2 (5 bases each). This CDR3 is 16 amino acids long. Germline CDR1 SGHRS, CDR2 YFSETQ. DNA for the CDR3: TGTGCCAGCAGCCCCCGGGACGGAAGGGTGACAGATACGCAGTATTGT. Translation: CASSPRDGRVTDTQYC.

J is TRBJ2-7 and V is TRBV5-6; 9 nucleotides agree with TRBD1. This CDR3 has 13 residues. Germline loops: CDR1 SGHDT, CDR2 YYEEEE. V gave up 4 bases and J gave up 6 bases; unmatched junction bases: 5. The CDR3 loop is CASSKDRGGEQYF. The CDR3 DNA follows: TGTGCCAGCAGCAAGGACAGGGGAGGCGAGCAGTACTTC.

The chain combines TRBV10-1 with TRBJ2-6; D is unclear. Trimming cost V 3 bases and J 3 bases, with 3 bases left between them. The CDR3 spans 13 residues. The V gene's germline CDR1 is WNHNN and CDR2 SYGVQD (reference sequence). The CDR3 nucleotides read TGCGCCAGCAGTGACCATGGGGCCAACGTCCTGACTTTC. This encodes CASSDHGANVLTF.

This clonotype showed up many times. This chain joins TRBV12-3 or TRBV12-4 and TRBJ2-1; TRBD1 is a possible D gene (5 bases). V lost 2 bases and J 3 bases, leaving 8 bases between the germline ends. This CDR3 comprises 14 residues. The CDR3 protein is CASSLRQFYNEQFF. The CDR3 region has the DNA TGTGCCAGCAGTTTACGACAGTTCTACAATGAGCAGTTCTTC.

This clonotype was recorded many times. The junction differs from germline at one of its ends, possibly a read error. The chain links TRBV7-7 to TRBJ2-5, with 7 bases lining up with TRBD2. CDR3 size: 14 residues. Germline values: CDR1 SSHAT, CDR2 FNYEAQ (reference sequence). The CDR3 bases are TGTGCTAGCAGCTTAGGTAGCGGGCAAGAGACCCAGTACTTC. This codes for CASSLGSGQETQYF.

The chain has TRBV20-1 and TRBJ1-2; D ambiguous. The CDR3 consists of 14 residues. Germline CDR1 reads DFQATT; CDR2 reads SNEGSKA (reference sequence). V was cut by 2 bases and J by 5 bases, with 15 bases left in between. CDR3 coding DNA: TGCAGTGCTAGATCCCAGACTAGCGCTTATGGCTACACCTTC. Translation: CSARSQTSAYGYTF.

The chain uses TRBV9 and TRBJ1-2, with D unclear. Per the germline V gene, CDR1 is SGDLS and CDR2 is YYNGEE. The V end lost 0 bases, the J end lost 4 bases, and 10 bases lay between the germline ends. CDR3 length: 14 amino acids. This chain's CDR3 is CASSVGGETYGYTF. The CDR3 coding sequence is TGTGCCAGCAGCGTAGGCGGGGAGACCTATGGCTACACCTTC.

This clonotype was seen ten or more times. The CDR3 sequence: CASSQGWQGEYGANVLTF. The CDR3 nucleotides read TGTGCCAGCAGCCAAGGATGGCAGGGTGAATATGGGGCCAACGTCCTGACTTTC. This chain links TRBV14 with TRBJ2-6, with a tentative D call TRBD1 (5 bases). The length of the CDR3 is 18 residues. Germline assignment: CDR1 SGHDN and CDR2 FVKESK. Trimming pared 1 base from V and 3 bases from J, leaving 16 bases between.

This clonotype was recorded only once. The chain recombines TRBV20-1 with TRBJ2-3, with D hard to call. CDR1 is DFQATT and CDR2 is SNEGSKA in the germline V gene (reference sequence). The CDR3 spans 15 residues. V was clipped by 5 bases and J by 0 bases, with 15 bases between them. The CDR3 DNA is TGCAGTGCTCCCTATCGGGCTGTGAGCACAGATACGCAGTATTTT. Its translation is CSAPYRAVSTDTQYF.

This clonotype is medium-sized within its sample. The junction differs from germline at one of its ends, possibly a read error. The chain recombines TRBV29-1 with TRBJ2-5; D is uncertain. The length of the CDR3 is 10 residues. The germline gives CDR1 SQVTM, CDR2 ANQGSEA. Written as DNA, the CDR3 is TGCAGCGTTAAAGAGGAGACCCAGTACTTC. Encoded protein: CSVKEETQYF.

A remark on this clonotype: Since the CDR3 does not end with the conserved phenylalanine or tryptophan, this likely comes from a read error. The CDR3 DNA reads as TGTGCCAGTAGTAGTCTCTACTCGAAGAACACCGGGGAGCTGTTTTCT. Translation: CASSSLYSKNTGELFS. This sequence joins TRBV19 and TRBJ2-2; D ambiguous. V was trimmed by 4 bases and J by 1 base, leaving 13 bases between them. Germline CDR1 and CDR2: LNHDA and SQIVND (reference sequence). This CDR3 is built from 16 residues.

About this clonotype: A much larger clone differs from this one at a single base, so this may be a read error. CDR3: CASSQDLSRNRPQHF. The CDR3 DNA sequence: TGCGCCAGCAGCCAAGATCTTTCCAGGAATCGGCCCCAGCATTTT. V and J are TRBV4-3 and TRBJ1-5, with D uncertain. The CDR3 has 15 residues. Looked up from germline, CDR1 is LGHNA and CDR2 is YSLEER.

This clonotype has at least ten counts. DNA for the CDR3: TGTGCCAGCACCCAACAACTCCAGGGACTGAACACCGGGGAGCTGTTTTTT. Translation: CASTQQLQGLNTGELFF. The chain couples TRBV6-6 to TRBJ2-2; TRBD2 is a possible D gene (6 bases). The CDR3 is 17 residues long. V was cut by 7 bases and J by 1 base, with 19 bases left in between. Germline lookup yields CDR1 MNHNY and CDR2 SVGAGI (reference sequence).

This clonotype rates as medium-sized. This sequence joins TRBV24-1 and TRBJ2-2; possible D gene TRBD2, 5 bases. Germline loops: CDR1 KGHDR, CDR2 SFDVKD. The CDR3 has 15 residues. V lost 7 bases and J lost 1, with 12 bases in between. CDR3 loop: CATRDPAGNTGELFF. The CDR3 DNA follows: TGTGCCACCAGGGACCCGGCGGGGAACACCGGGGAGCTGTTTTTT.

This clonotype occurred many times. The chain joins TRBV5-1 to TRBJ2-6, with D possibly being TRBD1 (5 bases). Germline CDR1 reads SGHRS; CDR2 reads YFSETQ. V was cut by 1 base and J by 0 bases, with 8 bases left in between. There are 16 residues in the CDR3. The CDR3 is CASSLLDSSGANVLTF. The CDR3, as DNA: TGCGCCAGCAGCTTGCTCGACAGCTCTGGGGCCAACGTCCTGACTTTC.

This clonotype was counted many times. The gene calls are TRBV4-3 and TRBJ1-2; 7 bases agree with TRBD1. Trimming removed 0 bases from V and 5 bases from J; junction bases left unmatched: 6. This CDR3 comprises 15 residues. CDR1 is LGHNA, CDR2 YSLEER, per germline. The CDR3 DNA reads TGCGCCAGCAGCCAAGATCGAGGGGGCGGTTATGGCTACACCTTC. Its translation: CASSQDRGGGYGYTF.

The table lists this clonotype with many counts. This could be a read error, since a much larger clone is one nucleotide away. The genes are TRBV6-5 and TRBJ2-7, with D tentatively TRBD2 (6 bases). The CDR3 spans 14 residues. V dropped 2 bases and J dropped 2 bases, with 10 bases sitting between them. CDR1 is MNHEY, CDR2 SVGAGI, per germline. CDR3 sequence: CASSYGASAYEQYF. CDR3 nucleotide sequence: TGTGCCAGCAGTTACGGGGCTAGCGCCTACGAGCAGTACTTC.

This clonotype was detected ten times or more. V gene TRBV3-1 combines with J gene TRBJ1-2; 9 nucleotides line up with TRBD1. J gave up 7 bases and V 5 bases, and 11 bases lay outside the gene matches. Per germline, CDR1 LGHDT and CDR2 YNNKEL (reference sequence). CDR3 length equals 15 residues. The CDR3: CASSIPGQGGGGYTF. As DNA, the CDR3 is TGTGCCAGCAGCATTCCGGGACAGGGTGGCGGTGGCTACACCTTC.

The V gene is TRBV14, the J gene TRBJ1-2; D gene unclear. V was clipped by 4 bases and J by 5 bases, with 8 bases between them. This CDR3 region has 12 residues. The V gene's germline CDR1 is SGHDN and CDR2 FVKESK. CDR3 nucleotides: TGTGCCAGCAGCCCGAATATATATGGCTACACCTTC. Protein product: CASSPNIYGYTF.

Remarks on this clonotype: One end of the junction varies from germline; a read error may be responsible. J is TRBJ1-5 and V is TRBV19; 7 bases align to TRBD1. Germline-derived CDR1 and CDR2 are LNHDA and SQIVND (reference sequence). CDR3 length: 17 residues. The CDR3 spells CASSIGGTGASNQPQHF. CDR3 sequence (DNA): TGTGCCAGTAGTATAGGGGGAACAGGGGCCAGCAATCAGCCCCAACATTTT.

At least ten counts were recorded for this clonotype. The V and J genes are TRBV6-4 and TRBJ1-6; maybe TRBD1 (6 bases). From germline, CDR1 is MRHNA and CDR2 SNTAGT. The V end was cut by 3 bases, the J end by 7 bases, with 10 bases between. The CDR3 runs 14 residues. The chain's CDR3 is CASSEGAENSPLHF. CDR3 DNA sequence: TGTGCCAGCAGTGAGGGGGCCGAAAATTCACCCCTCCACTTT.